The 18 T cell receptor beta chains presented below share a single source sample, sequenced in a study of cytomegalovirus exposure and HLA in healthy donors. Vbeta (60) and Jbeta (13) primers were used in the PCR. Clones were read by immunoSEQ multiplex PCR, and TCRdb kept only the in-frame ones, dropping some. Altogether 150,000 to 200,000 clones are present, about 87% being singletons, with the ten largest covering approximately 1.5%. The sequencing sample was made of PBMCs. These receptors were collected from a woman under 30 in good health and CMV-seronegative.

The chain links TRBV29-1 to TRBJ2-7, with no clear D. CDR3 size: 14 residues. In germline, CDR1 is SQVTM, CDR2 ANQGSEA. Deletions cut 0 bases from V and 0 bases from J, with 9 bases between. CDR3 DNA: TGCAGCGTTGAAGATCCCTCCTACTCCTACGAGCAGTACTTC. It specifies CSVEDPSYSYEQYF.

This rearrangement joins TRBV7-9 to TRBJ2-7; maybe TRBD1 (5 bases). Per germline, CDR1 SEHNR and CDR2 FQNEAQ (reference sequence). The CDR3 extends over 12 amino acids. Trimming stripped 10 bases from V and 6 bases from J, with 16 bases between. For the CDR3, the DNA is TGTGCCATACCGACAGTTTGGGGCGAGCAGTACTTC. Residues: CAIPTVWGEQYF.

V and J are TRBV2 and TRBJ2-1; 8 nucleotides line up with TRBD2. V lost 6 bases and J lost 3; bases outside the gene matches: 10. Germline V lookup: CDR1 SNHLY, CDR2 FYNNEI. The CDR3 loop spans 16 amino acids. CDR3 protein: CASRRTSRLYYNEQFF. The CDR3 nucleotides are TGTGCCAGCAGGAGGACTAGCCGACTTTACTACAATGAGCAGTTCTTC.

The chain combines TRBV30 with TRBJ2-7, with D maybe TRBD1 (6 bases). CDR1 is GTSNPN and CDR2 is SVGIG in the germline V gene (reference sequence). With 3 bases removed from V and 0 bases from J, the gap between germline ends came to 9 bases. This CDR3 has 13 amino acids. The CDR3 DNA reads TGTGCCTGGAGAAGGGGGATCTCCTACGAGCAGTACTTC. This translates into CAWRRGISYEQYF.

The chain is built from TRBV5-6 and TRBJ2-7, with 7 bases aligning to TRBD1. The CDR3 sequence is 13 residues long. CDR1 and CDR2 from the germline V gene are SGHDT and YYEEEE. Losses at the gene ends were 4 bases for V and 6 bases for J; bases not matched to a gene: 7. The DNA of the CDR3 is TGTGCCAGCAGCCCAAGGACAGGAGTCGAGCAGTACTTC. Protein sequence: CASSPRTGVEQYF.

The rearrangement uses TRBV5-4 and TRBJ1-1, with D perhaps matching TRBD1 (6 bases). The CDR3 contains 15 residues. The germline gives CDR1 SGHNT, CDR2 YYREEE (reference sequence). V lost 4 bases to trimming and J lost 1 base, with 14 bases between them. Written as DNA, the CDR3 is TGTGCCAGCAGCCTAGCCGGGACAAGGAACACTGAAGCTTTCTTT. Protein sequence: CASSLAGTRNTEAFF.

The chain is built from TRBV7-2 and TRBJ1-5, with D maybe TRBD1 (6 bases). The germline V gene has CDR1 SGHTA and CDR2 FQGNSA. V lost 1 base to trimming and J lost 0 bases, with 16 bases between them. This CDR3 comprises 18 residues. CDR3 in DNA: TGTGCCAGCAGCTTAGTCGGGGGGGGGCAGAATAGCAATCAGCCCCAGCATTTT. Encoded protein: CASSLVGGGQNSNQPQHF.

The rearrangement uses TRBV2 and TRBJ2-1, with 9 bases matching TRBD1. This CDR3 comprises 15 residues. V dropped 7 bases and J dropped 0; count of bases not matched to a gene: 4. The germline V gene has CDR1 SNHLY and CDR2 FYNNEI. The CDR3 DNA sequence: TGTGCCAGCACAGTGACAGGGGGCTCCTACAATGAGCAGTTCTTC. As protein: CASTVTGGSYNEQFF.

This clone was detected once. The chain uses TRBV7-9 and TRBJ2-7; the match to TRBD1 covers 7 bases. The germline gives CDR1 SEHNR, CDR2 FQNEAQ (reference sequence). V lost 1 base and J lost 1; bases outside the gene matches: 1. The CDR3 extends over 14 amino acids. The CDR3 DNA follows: TGTGCCAGCAGCTTAGGGGACAGATCCTACGAGCAGTACTTC. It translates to CASSLGDRSYEQYF.

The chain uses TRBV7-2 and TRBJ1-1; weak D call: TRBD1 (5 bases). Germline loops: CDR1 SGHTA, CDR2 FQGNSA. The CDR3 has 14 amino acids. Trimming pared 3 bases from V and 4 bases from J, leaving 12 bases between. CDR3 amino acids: CASSFSPGSTEAFF. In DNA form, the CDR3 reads TGTGCCAGCAGCTTCAGTCCAGGGTCCACTGAAGCTTTCTTT.

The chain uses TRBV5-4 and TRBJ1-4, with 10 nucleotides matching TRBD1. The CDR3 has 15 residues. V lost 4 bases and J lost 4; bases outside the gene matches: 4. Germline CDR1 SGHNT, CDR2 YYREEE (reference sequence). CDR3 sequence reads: CASSTGQGINEKLFF. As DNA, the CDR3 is TGTGCCAGCAGCACGGGACAGGGGATTAATGAAAAACTGTTTTTT.

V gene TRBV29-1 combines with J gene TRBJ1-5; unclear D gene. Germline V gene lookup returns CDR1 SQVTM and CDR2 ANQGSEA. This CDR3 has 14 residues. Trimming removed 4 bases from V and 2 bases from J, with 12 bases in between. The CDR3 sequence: CSVAAEAGNQPQHF. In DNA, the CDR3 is TGCAGCGTTGCGGCGGAGGCGGGCAATCAGCCCCAGCATTTT.

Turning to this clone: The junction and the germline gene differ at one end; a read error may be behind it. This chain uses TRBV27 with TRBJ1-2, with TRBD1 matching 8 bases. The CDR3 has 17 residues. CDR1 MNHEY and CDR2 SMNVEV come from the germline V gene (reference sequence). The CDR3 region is CATSSSRAGGVVYGYTF. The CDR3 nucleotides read TGTGCCACCAGTTCCTCACGCGCAGGGGGCGTAGTGTATGGCTACACCTTC.

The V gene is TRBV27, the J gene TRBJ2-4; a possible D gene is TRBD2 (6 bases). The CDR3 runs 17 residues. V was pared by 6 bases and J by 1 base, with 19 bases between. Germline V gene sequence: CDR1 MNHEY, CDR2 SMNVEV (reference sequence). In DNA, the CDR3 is TGTGCCAGCAGCCCCCGAAACCCGGGGGTGGCCAAAAACATTCAGTACTTC. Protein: CASSPRNPGVAKNIQYF.

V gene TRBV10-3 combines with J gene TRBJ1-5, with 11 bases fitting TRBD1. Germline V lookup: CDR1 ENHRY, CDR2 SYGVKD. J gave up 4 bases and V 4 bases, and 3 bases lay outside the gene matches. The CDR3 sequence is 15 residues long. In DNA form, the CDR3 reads TGTGCCATCAGTGCGGGACAGGGGGTTAATCAGCCCCAGCATTTT. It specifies CAISAGQGVNQPQHF.

CDR3 sequence reads: CASSPGTSVQETQYF. The CDR3 DNA is TGTGCCAGCAGCCCGGGTACTAGCGTTCAAGAGACCCAGTACTTC. The gene calls are TRBV4-2 and TRBJ2-5, with TRBD2 matching over 7 bases. This CDR3 is built from 15 residues. Germline trimming cut 4 bases from V and 2 bases from J; bases unmatched to any gene: 7. Germline CDR1 LGHNA, CDR2 YNFKEQ.

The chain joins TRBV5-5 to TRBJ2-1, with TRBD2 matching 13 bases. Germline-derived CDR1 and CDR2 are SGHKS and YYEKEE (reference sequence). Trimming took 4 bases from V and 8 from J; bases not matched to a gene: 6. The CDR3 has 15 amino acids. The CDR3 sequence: CASSTWTSGSYEQFF. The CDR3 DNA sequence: TGTGCCAGCAGCACTTGGACTAGCGGGAGTTATGAGCAGTTCTTC.

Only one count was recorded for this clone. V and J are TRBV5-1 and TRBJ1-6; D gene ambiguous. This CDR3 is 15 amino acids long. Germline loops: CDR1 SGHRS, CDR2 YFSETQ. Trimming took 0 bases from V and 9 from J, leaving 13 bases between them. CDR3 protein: CASSLVQASGSPLHF. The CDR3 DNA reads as TGCGCCAGCAGCTTGGTTCAGGCCTCAGGTTCACCCCTCCACTTT.